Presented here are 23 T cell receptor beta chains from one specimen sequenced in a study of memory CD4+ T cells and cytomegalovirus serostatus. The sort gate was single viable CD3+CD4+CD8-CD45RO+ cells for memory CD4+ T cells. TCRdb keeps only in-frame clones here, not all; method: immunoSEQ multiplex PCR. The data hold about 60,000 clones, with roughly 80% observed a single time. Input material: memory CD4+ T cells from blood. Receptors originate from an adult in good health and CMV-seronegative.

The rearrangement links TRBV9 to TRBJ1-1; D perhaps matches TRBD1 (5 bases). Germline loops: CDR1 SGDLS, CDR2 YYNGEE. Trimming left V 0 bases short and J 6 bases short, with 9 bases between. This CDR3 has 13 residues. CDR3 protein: CASSVAVTAEAFF. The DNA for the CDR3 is TGTGCCAGCAGCGTAGCGGTGACAGCTGAAGCTTTCTTT.

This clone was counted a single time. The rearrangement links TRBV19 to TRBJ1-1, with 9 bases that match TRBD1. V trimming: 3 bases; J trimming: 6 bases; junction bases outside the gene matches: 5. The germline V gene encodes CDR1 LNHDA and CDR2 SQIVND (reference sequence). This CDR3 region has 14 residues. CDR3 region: CASSIGDRAAEAFF. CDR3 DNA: TGTGCCAGTAGTATTGGGGACAGGGCTGCTGAAGCTTTCTTT.

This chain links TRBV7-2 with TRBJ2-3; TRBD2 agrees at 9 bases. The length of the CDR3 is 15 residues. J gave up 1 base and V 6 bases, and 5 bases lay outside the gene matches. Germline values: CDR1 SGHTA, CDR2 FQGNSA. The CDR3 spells CASRLSGSRTDTQYF. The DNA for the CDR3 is TGTGCCAGCAGACTTAGCGGGAGTCGCACAGATACGCAGTATTTT.

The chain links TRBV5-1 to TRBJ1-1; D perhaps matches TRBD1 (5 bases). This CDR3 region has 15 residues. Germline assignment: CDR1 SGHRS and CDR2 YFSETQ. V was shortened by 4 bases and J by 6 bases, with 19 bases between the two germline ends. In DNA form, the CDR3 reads TGCGCCAGCAGCAAAGGGGCGGGAGAGGTCTCTGAAGCTTTCTTT. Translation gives CASSKGAGEVSEAFF. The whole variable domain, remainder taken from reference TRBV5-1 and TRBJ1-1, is KAGVTQTPRYLIKTRGQQVTLSCSPISGHRSVSWYQQTPGQGLQFLFEYFSETQRNKGNFPGRFSGRQFSNSRSEMNVSTLELGDSALYLCASSKGAGEVSEAFFGQGTRLTVV.

In DNA, the CDR3 is TGTGCCAGCAGCCCGAATTTTAACGAGCAGTACTTC. It encodes CASSPNFNEQYF. The chain has TRBV9 and TRBJ2-7; D ambiguous. V lost 4 bases and J 5 bases, leaving 10 bases between the germline ends. CDR3 length equals 12 residues. Germline V gives CDR1 SGDLS, CDR2 YYNGEE.

The CDR3 coding sequence is TGTGCCACCATCTCGGACAGGGGCTATGGCTACACCTTC. It encodes CATISDRGYGYTF. The rearrangement joins TRBV6-5 to TRBJ1-2, with 9 bases matching TRBD1. V was clipped by 10 bases and J by 4 bases; unmatched bases: 7. CDR3 length: 13 amino acids. The germline gives CDR1 MNHEY, CDR2 SVGAGI.

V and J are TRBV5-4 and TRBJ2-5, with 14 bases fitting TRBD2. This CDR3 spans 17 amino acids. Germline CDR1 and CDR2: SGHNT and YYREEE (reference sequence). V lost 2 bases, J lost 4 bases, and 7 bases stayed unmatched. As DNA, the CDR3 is TGTGCCAGCAGCTTCCCGGGGACTAGCGGGAGCCGAGAGACCCAGTACTTC. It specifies CASSFPGTSGSRETQYF.

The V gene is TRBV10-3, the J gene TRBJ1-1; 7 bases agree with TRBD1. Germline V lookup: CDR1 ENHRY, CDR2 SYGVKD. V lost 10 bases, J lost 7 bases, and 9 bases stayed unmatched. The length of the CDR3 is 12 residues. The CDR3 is CATRDRVDEAFF. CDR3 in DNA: TGTGCCACCAGAGACAGGGTTGATGAAGCTTTCTTT.

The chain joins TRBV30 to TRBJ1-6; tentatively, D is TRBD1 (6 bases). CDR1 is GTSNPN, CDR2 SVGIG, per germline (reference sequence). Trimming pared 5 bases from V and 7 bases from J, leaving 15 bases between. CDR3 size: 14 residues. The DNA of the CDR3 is TGTGCCTGGGCCAGGGACATGGGGAATTCACCCCTCCACTTT. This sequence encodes CAWARDMGNSPLHF.

CDR3 DNA sequence: TGTGCCTGGAGTGTAAAAGCGGGGACTTACAATGAGCAGTTCTTC. Its translation is CAWSVKAGTYNEQFF. This chain connects TRBV30 to TRBJ2-1; 7 bases fit TRBD2. Germline V gene data show CDR1 as GTSNPN and CDR2 as SVGIG (reference sequence). V was clipped by 0 bases and J by 4 bases; unmatched bases: 6. The CDR3 is 15 amino acids.

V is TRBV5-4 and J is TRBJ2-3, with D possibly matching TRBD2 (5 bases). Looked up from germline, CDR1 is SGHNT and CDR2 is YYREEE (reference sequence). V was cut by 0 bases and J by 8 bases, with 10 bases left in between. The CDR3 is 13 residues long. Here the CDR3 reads CASSLVTAGTQYF. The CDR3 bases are TGTGCCAGCAGCTTGGTAACCGCGGGTACGCAGTATTTT. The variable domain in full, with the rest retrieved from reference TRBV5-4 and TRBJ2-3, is ETGVTQSPTHLIKTRGQQVTLRCSSQSGHNTVSWYQQALGQGPQFIFQYYREEENGRGNFPPRFSGLQFPNYSSELNVNALELDDSALYLCASSLVTAGTQYFGPGTRLTVL.

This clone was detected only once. CDR3 amino acids: CASSLIPNPNYGYTF. In nucleotides, the CDR3 is TGTGCCAGCAGTTTAATCCCAAATCCTAACTATGGCTACACCTTC. The V gene is TRBV27, the J gene TRBJ1-2, with D uncertain. CDR3 size: 15 residues. Germline V gene data show CDR1 as MNHEY and CDR2 as SMNVEV (reference sequence). Trimming shortened V by 2 bases and J by 0 bases, and 10 bases separated the two germline ends.

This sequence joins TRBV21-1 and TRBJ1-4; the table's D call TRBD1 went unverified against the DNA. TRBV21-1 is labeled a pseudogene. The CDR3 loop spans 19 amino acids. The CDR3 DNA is TGTGCCAGCAGCAAAGTACGTCCAGAATATTATGCAACTAATGAAAAACTGTTTTTT. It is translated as CASSKVRPEYYATNEKLFF.

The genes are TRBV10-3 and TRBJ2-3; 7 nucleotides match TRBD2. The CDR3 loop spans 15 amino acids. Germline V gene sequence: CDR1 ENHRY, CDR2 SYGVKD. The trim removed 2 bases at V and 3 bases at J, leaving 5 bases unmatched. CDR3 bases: TGTGCCATCAGTGAGAATTCACTAGCGACAGATACGCAGTATTTT. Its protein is CAISENSLATDTQYF.

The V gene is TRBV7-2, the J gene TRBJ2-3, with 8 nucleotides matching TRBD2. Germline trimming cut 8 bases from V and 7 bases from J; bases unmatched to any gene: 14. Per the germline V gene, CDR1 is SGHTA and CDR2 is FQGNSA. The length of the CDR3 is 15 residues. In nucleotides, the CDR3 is TGTGCCAGCCGTTCCGGCGCTAGCGGGCGGAATACGCAGTATTTT. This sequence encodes CASRSGASGRNTQYF.

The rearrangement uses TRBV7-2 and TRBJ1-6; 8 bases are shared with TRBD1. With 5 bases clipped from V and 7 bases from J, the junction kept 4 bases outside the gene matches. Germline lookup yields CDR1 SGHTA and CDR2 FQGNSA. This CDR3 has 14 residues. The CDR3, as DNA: TGTGCCAGCAGCCCTGGACAGGGCAATTCACCCCTCCACTTT. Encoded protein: CASSPGQGNSPLHF. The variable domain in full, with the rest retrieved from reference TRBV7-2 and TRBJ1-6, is GAGVSQSPSNKVTEKGKDVELRCDPISGHTALYWYRQSLGQGLEFLIYFQGNSAPDKSGLPSDRFSAERTGGSVSTLTIQRTQQEDSAVYLCASSPGQGNSPLHFGNGTRLTVT.

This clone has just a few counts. The DNA for the CDR3 is TGCGCCAGCAGCTTGGTTGGAGCGCAGGGCGGCTACACCTTC. It yields the protein CASSLVGAQGGYTF. The V and J genes are TRBV5-1 and TRBJ1-2; weak D call: TRBD1 (5 bases). CDR3 size: 14 residues. The V end was cut by 0 bases, the J end by 8 bases, with 14 bases between. Germline lookup yields CDR1 SGHRS and CDR2 YFSETQ.

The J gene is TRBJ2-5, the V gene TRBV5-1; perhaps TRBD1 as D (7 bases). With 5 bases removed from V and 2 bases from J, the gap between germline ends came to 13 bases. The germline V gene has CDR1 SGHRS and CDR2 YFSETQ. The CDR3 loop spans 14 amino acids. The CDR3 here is CASRGGTVQETQYF. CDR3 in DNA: TGCGCCAGCAGAGGGGGGACAGTGCAAGAGACCCAGTACTTC.

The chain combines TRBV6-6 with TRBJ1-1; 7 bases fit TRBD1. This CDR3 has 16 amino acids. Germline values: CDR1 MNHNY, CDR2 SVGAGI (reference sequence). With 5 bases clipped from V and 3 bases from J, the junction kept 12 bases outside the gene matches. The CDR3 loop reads CASSPQTGQRDTEAFF. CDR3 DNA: TGTGCCAGCAGTCCCCAAACGGGACAGCGGGACACTGAAGCTTTCTTT.

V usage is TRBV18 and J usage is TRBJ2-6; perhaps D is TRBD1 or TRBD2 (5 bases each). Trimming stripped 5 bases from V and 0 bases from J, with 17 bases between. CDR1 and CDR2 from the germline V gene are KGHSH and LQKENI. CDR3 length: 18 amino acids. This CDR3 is CASSTRTTDYSGANVLTF. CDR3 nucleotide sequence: TGTGCCAGCTCAACCCGTACGACAGACTACTCTGGGGCCAACGTCCTGACTTTC.

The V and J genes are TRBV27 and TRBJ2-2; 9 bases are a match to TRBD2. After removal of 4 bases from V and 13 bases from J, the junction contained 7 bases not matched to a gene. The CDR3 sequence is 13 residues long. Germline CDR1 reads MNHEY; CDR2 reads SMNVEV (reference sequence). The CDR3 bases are TGTGCCAGCAGTTCAATAGCGGGAGTTGGGCTGTTTTTT. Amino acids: CASSSIAGVGLFF.

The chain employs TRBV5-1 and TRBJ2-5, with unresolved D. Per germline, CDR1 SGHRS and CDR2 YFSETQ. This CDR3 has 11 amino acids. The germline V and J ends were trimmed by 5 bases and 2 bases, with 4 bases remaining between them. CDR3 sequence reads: CASRAQETQYF. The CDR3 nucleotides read TGCGCCAGCAGGGCACAAGAGACCCAGTACTTC.

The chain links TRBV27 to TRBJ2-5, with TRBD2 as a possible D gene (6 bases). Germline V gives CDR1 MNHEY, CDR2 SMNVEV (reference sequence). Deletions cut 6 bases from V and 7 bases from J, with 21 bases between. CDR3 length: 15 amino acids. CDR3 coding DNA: TGTGCCAGCAGCCCCCTCAATAAGGCCGGGGGGACCCAGTACTTC. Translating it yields CASSPLNKAGGTQYF.